These 18 T cell receptor beta chains were sequenced from one sample in a study of T-cell reconstitution after alpha-beta-depleted transplantation in children. Unique molecular identifiers were incorporated during preparation of the TCRbeta library. MiXCR, applied by TCRdb to the PCR reads, yields one record per CDR3 protein. The sample has hundreds of thousands of distinct CDR3 sequences, 10% to 15% seen once; the top ten hold around 2.2%. The sequenced sample was PBMCs, mostly from graft donor cells, obtained 360 days after TCRalphabeta/CD19-depleted stem cell transplant. The receptors originated from a male patient aged 10 to 17 who had a stem cell transplant for acute myeloid leukemia, so the T cells may come from the graft donor.

Only a few counts were recorded for this clonotype. The chain combines TRBV7-2 with TRBJ2-2; D perhaps matches TRBD2 (6 bases). Germline assignment: CDR1 SGHTA and CDR2 FQGNSA. The CDR3 contains 16 residues. V gave up 8 bases and J gave up 2 bases, with 18 bases separating them. CDR3 residues: CASGGGNTRNTGELFF. The DNA of the CDR3 is TGTGCCAGCGGCGGCGGGAACACCCGTAACACCGGGGAGCTGTTTTTT.

In this sample, this clonotype turned up a few times. This sequence joins TRBV7-8 and TRBJ2-1, with 7 bases that match TRBD2. The V and J ends lost 3 bases and 15 bases, in that order; junction bases with no gene match: 11. Germline V gene lookup returns CDR1 SGHVS and CDR2 FQNEAQ. This CDR3 contains 13 residues. For the CDR3, the DNA is TGTGCCAGCAGCTTCCAAAGGCGGGAGCTAGGGTTCTTC. This encodes CASSFQRRELGFF. The complete variable domain, with remaining parts taken from reference TRBV7-8 and TRBJ2-1, reads GAGVSQSPRYKVAKRGQDVALRCDPISGHVSLFWYQQALGQGPEFLTYFQNEAQLDKSGLPSDRFFAERPEGSVSTLKIQRTQQEDSAVYLCASSFQRRELGFFGPGTRLTVL.

The V call is TRBV5-1, the J call TRBJ2-7; D is unresolved. Germline CDR1 SGHRS, CDR2 YFSETQ. The CDR3 is 13 amino acids. Deletions cut 0 bases from V and 6 bases from J, with 10 bases between. This CDR3 is CASSLAGPLEQYF. As DNA, the CDR3 is TGCGCCAGCAGCTTGGCCGGCCCCCTCGAGCAGTACTTC. Full variable domain (remainder filled in from reference TRBV5-1 and TRBJ2-7): KAGVTQTPRYLIKTRGQQVTLSCSPISGHRSVSWYQQTPGQGLQFLFEYFSETQRNKGNFPGRFSGRQFSNSRSEMNVSTLELGDSALYLCASSLAGPLEQYFGPGTRLTVT.

The V gene is TRBV2, the J gene TRBJ2-1; 10 bases line up with TRBD2. The germline V gene encodes CDR1 SNHLY and CDR2 FYNNEI. V was clipped by 5 bases and J by 9 bases; unmatched bases: 7. The CDR3 has 14 residues. CDR3 DNA sequence: TGTGCCAGCAGTAACCTAGCGGGAGATGGTGAGCAGTTCTTC. Its translation: CASSNLAGDGEQFF.

The chain joins TRBV6-2 or TRBV6-3 to TRBJ2-1; 9 bases line up with TRBD2. V trimming: 5 bases; J trimming: 7 bases; junction bases outside the gene matches: 6. This CDR3 has 14 residues. Germline assignment: CDR1 MNHEY and CDR2 SVGEGT. This CDR3 reads CASSRLAVLNEQFF. The CDR3 DNA reads as TGTGCCAGCAGTAGACTAGCGGTATTGAATGAGCAGTTCTTC.

This sequence joins TRBV21-1 and TRBJ2-6; TRBD1 is the table's D call and was not checked against the DNA. TRBV21-1 is a recognized pseudogene. The CDR3 extends over 17 amino acids. As DNA, the CDR3 is TGTGCCAGCCCTCAGGACAGGCTTGAATCTGGGGCCAACGTCCTGACTTTC. It is translated as CASPQDRLESGANVLTF.

The chain recombines TRBV7-2 with TRBJ2-7, with D possibly being TRBD1 (5 bases). CDR1 SGHTA and CDR2 FQGNSA come from the germline V gene. The CDR3 sequence is 15 residues long. Trimming pared 1 base from V and 4 bases from J, leaving 14 bases between. The CDR3 here is CASSLGQIGIYEQYF. The CDR3, as DNA: TGTGCCAGCAGCTTAGGACAGATTGGGATTTACGAGCAGTACTTC.

This clonotype came up a few times. V gene TRBV6-5 combines with J gene TRBJ2-2; no clear D gene. The ends were cut back, 3 bases at V and 6 bases at J, with 11 bases in the middle. Germline V gene sequence: CDR1 MNHEY, CDR2 SVGAGI. CDR3 length: 14 amino acids. The CDR3, as DNA: TGTGCCAGCAGTTATGCGAGAGGTGCCGGGGAGCTGTTTTTT. The encoded protein is CASSYARGAGELFF.

V is TRBV28 and J is TRBJ1-3; D might be TRBD1 (5 bases). Trimming left V 8 bases short and J 0 bases short, with 17 bases between. This CDR3 region has 16 residues. CDR1 MDHEN and CDR2 SYDVKM come from the germline V gene. The CDR3 loop is CASHNWGLGSGNTIYF. The CDR3, as DNA: TGTGCCAGCCATAACTGGGGCCTGGGCTCTGGAAACACCATATATTTT.

V is TRBV2 and J is TRBJ2-3; D remains unclear. CDR1 SNHLY and CDR2 FYNNEI come from the germline V gene. V lost 7 bases and J lost 2, with 16 bases in between. The CDR3 extends over 15 amino acids. The CDR3 DNA is TGTGCCAGCATAACGGAGCCAGGTGACACAGATACGCAGTATTTT. Protein product: CASITEPGDTDTQYF.

The table lists this clonotype with a few counts. The V and J genes are TRBV7-2 and TRBJ2-5, with TRBD1 identical over 9 bases. After removal of 5 bases from V and 7 bases from J, the junction contained 8 bases not matched to a gene. Germline V gives CDR1 SGHTA, CDR2 FQGNSA. The CDR3 totals 14 residues. CDR3 sequence reads: CASSVGTGRGTQYF. CDR3 nucleotide sequence: TGTGCCAGCAGCGTAGGGACAGGGAGGGGGACCCAGTACTTC.

In this sample, this clonotype turned up a few times. One end of the junction does not line up with germline, which may come from a read error. V usage is TRBV7-6 and J usage is TRBJ2-3; no clear D gene. The germline V gene encodes CDR1 SGHVS and CDR2 FNYEAQ. The CDR3 runs to 10 residues. CDR3 protein: CASGFDTQYF. In DNA form, the CDR3 reads TGTGCCAGCGGCTTTGATACGCAGTATTTT.

This clonotype was detected many times. This chain joins TRBV7-6 and TRBJ2-7, with D possibly TRBD1 on 6 matching bases. There are 17 residues in the CDR3. V lost 4 bases and J lost 2, with 21 bases in between. Germline V CDR1 and CDR2: SGHVS, FNYEAQ. The CDR3 nucleotides are TGTGCCAGCAGCTCTAAGCCCAGGGGTTTCGAAACCTACGAGCAGTACTTC. Its translation is CASSSKPRGFETYEQYF.

The chain carries TRBV28 and TRBJ2-5; 8 bases line up with TRBD1. The CDR3 is 15 residues long. Germline V gives CDR1 MDHEN, CDR2 SYDVKM. Trimming at V came to 2 bases and at J to 3 bases, leaving 5 bases not matched to a gene. Here the CDR3 DNA reads TGTGCCAGCAGTTTACTGGGACAGGCTAAAGAGACCCAGTACTTC. It is translated as CASSLLGQAKETQYF.

This clonotype was counted at least ten times. The genes are TRBV4-3 and TRBJ2-7, with 12 bases identical to TRBD2. The CDR3 consists of 17 residues. Germline V gene sequence: CDR1 LGHNA, CDR2 YSLEER. V shed 0 bases, J shed 3 bases, and the junction held 6 bases outside the gene matches. CDR3 sequence: CASSQDPETSGSYEQYF. The CDR3 DNA is TGCGCCAGCAGCCAAGATCCGGAGACTAGCGGGAGCTACGAGCAGTACTTC.

The V gene is TRBV6-2 or TRBV6-3, the J gene TRBJ2-7; 7 nucleotides match TRBD1. V trimming: 0 bases; J trimming: 0 bases; junction bases outside the gene matches: 14. Germline V gene sequence: CDR1 MNHEY, CDR2 SVGEGT. This CDR3 region has 19 residues. The CDR3 here is CASSYSKTGWGSGSYEQYF. The CDR3 bases are TGTGCCAGCAGTTACTCGAAGACAGGGTGGGGTTCGGGCTCCTACGAGCAGTACTTC.

This clonotype showed up just a few times. The V gene is TRBV15, the J gene TRBJ1-4; D unresolved. The CDR3 runs to 15 residues. CDR1 is LNHNV and CDR2 is YYDKDF in the germline V gene (reference sequence). V shed 0 bases and J shed 11 bases, with 16 bases lying between them. This CDR3 reads CATSRDRTPAAKLFF. As DNA, the CDR3 is TGTGCCACCAGCAGAGATCGGACCCCTGCTGCGAAACTGTTTTTT.

The sample holds a few counts of this clonotype. V is TRBV12-3 or TRBV12-4 and J is TRBJ2-7, with D tentatively TRBD1 (5 bases). Between the trimmed V and J ends, which lost 5 bases and 4 bases, there was a span of 15 bases. The CDR3 loop spans 14 amino acids. The CDR3 bases are TGTGCCAGCAGTCAACAGACAGAGTTTTACGAGCAGTACTTC. This translates into CASSQQTEFYEQYF.